The 18 T cell receptor beta chains given below trace back to one sample, sequenced in a study of early T cells in non-severe SARS-CoV-2 infection (dated by TCRdb to the early 2020s). The library was made by 5' RACE. The sequencing machine was a NextSeq 500. The public reads were run again by TCRdb, first through fastp at Q25 and then through MiXCR, and only productive beta chains were kept. Rows with a matching CDR3 protein are joined into one entry that keeps the most common DNA and genes. The sample table lists about 48,000 distinct CDR3 sequences, 7.7% of them with a count of one. The biggest ten clones account for roughly 6.2% of the sample. Sequencing used whole blood. These receptors came from an adult who was a healthcare worker with PCR-confirmed SARS-CoV-2 infection or an uninfected control (not recorded which).

This clonotype has ten or more counts. The chain joins TRBV10-3 to TRBJ1-2; weak D call: TRBD1 (6 bases). The CDR3 extends over 13 amino acids. Germline CDR1 ENHRY, CDR2 SYGVKD. Trimming left V 4 bases short and J 10 bases short, with 16 bases between. The CDR3 is CAISGGGGPDYTF. CDR3 in DNA: TGTGCCATCAGTGGTGGAGGGGGTCCCGACTACACCTTC.

Only a few counts were recorded for this clonotype. The V gene is TRBV4-1, the J gene TRBJ1-2; D is ambiguous. The V end was cut by 1 base, the J end by 4 bases, with 10 bases between. The length of the CDR3 is 14 residues. Germline CDR1 reads MGHRA; CDR2 reads YSYEKL. DNA for the CDR3: TGCGCCAGCAGCCAAGTCGGGCCCTCCTATGGCTACACCTTC. Residues: CASSQVGPSYGYTF.

Many counts were recorded for this clonotype. The chain carries TRBV28 and TRBJ1-1; unclear D gene. The length of the CDR3 is 16 residues. Trimming left V 6 bases short and J 5 bases short, with 22 bases between. CDR1 is MDHEN, CDR2 SYDVKM, per germline. This CDR3 reads CASSTGSGWRETEAFF. DNA for the CDR3: TGTGCCAGCAGCACCGGGTCGGGATGGAGAGAGACTGAAGCTTTCTTT.

This clonotype was observed a handful of times. CDR3 nucleotides: TGTGCCAGCCATGGGAGACAGGGGGCAGATACGCAGTATTTT. Translated: CASHGRQGADTQYF. The rearrangement joins TRBV5-4 to TRBJ2-3; TRBD1 aligns across 9 bases. Losses at the gene ends were 7 bases for V and 4 bases for J; bases not matched to a gene: 7. The CDR3 has 14 residues. Germline V gene lookup returns CDR1 SGHNT and CDR2 YYREEE (reference sequence). The variable domain in full, with the rest retrieved from reference TRBV5-4 and TRBJ2-3, is ETGVTQSPTHLIKTRGQQVTLRCSSQSGHNTVSWYQQALGQGPQFIFQYYREEENGRGNFPPRFSGLQFPNYSSELNVNALELDDSALYLCASHGRQGADTQYFGPGTRLTVL.

This chain uses TRBV7-9 with TRBJ2-7, with TRBD2 matching 7 bases. V trimming: 7 bases; J trimming: 5 bases; junction bases outside the gene matches: 14. CDR1 and CDR2 (germline): SEHNR, FQNEAQ (reference sequence). This CDR3 region has 15 residues. The CDR3 coding sequence is TGTGCCAGCACCGCGGGACTATCCTCGGGGGACGAGCAGTACTTC. Its protein product is CASTAGLSSGDEQYF.

V is TRBV12-3 or TRBV12-4 and J is TRBJ1-6; TRBD1 might be the D (6 bases). The CDR3 runs to 15 residues. Trimming stripped 3 bases from V and 10 bases from J, with 16 bases between. The CDR3: CASSFTGSYRSPLHF. The CDR3 nucleotides are TGTGCCAGCAGTTTCACAGGGTCCTACAGGTCACCCCTCCACTTT.

Many counts were recorded for this clonotype. The J gene is TRBJ1-1, the V gene TRBV2; 10 nucleotides align to TRBD1. The CDR3 totals 14 residues. Per the germline V gene, CDR1 is SNHLY and CDR2 is FYNNEI. V gave up 7 bases and J gave up 4 bases; unmatched junction bases: 6. This CDR3 is CASKLGQGRTEAFF. Written as DNA, the CDR3 is TGTGCCAGCAAATTGGGACAGGGGCGCACTGAAGCTTTCTTT.

This clonotype was recorded many times. The chain combines TRBV5-1 with TRBJ1-2; D is unresolved. CDR1 is SGHRS and CDR2 is YFSETQ in the germline V gene. The V gene lost 6 bases and the J gene lost 8 bases, with 17 bases spanning the gap. This CDR3 has 13 amino acids. The CDR3 loop reads CASMGGKSGGYTF. Here the CDR3 DNA reads TGCGCCAGCATGGGAGGGAAGTCTGGCGGCTACACCTTC.

The V and J genes are TRBV7-2 and TRBJ2-3; D is undetermined. From germline, CDR1 is SGHTA and CDR2 FQGNSA. This CDR3 is 15 amino acids long. The V end was cut by 1 base, the J end by 0 bases, with 8 bases between. CDR3 protein: CASSLERMSTDTQYF. CDR3 in DNA: TGTGCCAGCAGCTTAGAACGGATGAGCACAGATACGCAGTATTTT.

There are many counts of this clonotype. The CDR3 DNA reads TGCAGTGCGTTGCGGGGGTACTCCTACAATGAGCAGTTCTTC. Translation gives CSALRGYSYNEQFF. The rearrangement joins TRBV20-1 to TRBJ2-1; 7 bases align to TRBD2. Germline V gene data show CDR1 as DFQATT and CDR2 as SNEGSKA (reference sequence). The CDR3 has 14 residues. V shed 6 bases and J 0 bases; nucleotides not matched to a gene: 5.

This clonotype has at least ten counts. The DNA for the CDR3 is TGTGCCAGCAGTGAAGGACAGGGCTTAGCCAAAAACATTCAGTACTTC. Translation: CASSEGQGLAKNIQYF. This chain uses TRBV2 with TRBJ2-4, with TRBD1 matching over 7 bases. CDR1 and CDR2 (germline): SNHLY, FYNNEI. This CDR3 has 16 residues. The junction had 3 bases not matched to a gene; V was cut back by 1 base and J by 0 bases.

This clonotype was detected ten times or more. This chain joins TRBV11-2 and TRBJ2-5; D is ambiguous. CDR1 and CDR2 (germline): SGHAT, FQNNGV. V lost 2 bases and J lost 2, with 6 bases in between. This CDR3 is built from 13 residues. As DNA, the CDR3 is TGTGCCAGCAGCTTAAGTTTTCAAGAGACCCAGTACTTC. The encoded protein is CASSLSFQETQYF.

Concerning this clonotype: A much larger clone differs by one base, so this may be a read error. The conserved closing phenylalanine or tryptophan is absent in this CDR3, likely reflecting a read error. The CDR3 DNA follows: TGTGCCAGCAGTTACGGGGGGGGATTGCCAGATACGCAGTATTTA. Translated, it gives CASSYGGGLPDTQYL. The chain employs TRBV6-5 and TRBJ2-3; TRBD2 matches at 7 bases. CDR3 length equals 15 residues. Germline CDR1 reads MNHEY; CDR2 reads SVGAGI. V lost 2 bases to trimming and J lost 4 bases; unmatched junction nucleotides: 6.

This clonotype was detected a few times. The chain links TRBV20-1 to TRBJ2-1, with 8 bases aligning to TRBD2. The germline CDR1 and CDR2 sequences are DFQATT and SNEGSKA (reference sequence). The trim removed 4 bases at V and 5 bases at J, leaving 7 bases unmatched. The CDR3 contains 14 residues. For the CDR3, the DNA is TGCAGTGCTAAAGTAGCGGGGCGCCACAATGAGCAGTTCTTC. It yields the protein CSAKVAGRHNEQFF.

This clonotype was counted many times. The rearrangement links TRBV27 to TRBJ2-1; D is perhaps TRBD1 (5 bases). The germline CDR1 and CDR2 sequences are MNHEY and SMNVEV (reference sequence). This CDR3 region has 16 residues. The germline V and J ends were trimmed by 4 bases and 0 bases, with 13 bases remaining between them. CDR3 region: CASSSGLPSSYNEQFF. CDR3 DNA sequence: TGTGCCAGCAGTTCAGGGCTTCCTAGCTCCTACAATGAGCAGTTCTTC.

This chain uses TRBV2 with TRBJ1-1; tentative D call: TRBD1 (5 bases). The CDR3 totals 13 residues. The V end lost 10 bases, the J end lost 1 base, and 13 bases lay between the germline ends. Germline CDR1 is SNHLY and CDR2 is FYNNEI. CDR3 DNA: TGTGCCACCACCAGGGAGGGGAACACTGAAGCTTTCTTT. It encodes CATTREGNTEAFF.

The rearrangement joins TRBV27 to TRBJ2-1; 10 nucleotides agree with TRBD1. V was clipped by 5 bases and J by 2 bases; unmatched bases: 3. CDR1 and CDR2 (germline): MNHEY, SMNVEV (reference sequence). This CDR3 spans 15 amino acids. The CDR3 reads CASSPDRGPYNEQFF. The CDR3 nucleotides are TGTGCCAGCAGTCCTGACAGGGGGCCCTACAATGAGCAGTTCTTC.

This clonotype was seen at least ten times. This CDR3 reads CSASLRSSYNEQFF. The CDR3 DNA reads TGCAGTGCTAGTTTGCGGAGCTCCTACAATGAGCAGTTCTTC. The V and J genes are TRBV20-1 and TRBJ2-1; D unclear. CDR1 and CDR2 from the germline V gene are DFQATT and SNEGSKA (reference sequence). V lost 3 bases and J lost 0, with 9 bases in between. CDR3 length: 14 amino acids.